This T cell receptor (beta chain) was captured by sequencing in a study of OX40 agonist ivuxolimab in advanced cancers. Notes on the study in general: In general, CD8+ T cells held more expanded clones than CD4+ did, on average.

This table comes from immunoSEQ multiplex PCR, and its TCRdb copy is limited to in-frame clones, with some not included. The repertoire holds 90,000 to 150,000 clones, 80% to 90% seen once, with 0.55% in the top ten. Of note for this clone: Its antigen is not known.

The CDR3 covers 15 residues. Germline values: CDR1 SGHAT, CDR2 FQNNGV. Trimming took off 4 bases at V and 9 bases at J, with 22 bases between the two ends. The chain is built from TRBV11-2 and TRBJ2-7, with D perhaps TRBD1 or TRBD2 (5 bases each). The sequenced sample was CD4+ or CD8+ T cells sorted from blood, obtained in a trial of the OX40 agonist ivuxolimab. The sequence was obtained from an adult with an advanced solid tumor such as melanoma, head and neck, liver or kidney cancer. CDR3 nucleotide sequence: TGTGCCAGCAGCTATCTCGGTGGGACCGGGCAGGTGCAGTACTTC. It yields the protein CASSYLGGTGQVQYF.